This passage covers 32 T cell receptor beta chains from one sample sequenced in a study of T cell repertoires in cytomegalovirus infection. One entry per CDR3 protein, called by TCRdb with MiXCR from the reads. The top ten hold approximately 30% of the sample, which has 150,000 to 200,000 distinct CDR3 sequences, roughly 30% seen once. Sequenced: PBMCs. The origin of the receptors is a human donor in good health (CMV status not recorded). Some clones in this sample may be carry-over from other donors' samples.

V gene TRBV29-1 combines with J gene TRBJ1-1; TRBD1 might be the D (5 bases). V lost 6 bases to trimming and J lost 4 bases, with 18 bases between them. This CDR3 spans 14 amino acids. The germline V gene has CDR1 SQVTM and CDR2 ANQGSEA. DNA of the CDR3: TGCAGCGTAGAACGGACGGGGACGGGCACTGAAGCTTTCTTT. As protein: CSVERTGTGTEAFF.

The rearrangement links TRBV2 to TRBJ1-1, with 8 bases aligning to TRBD1. This CDR3 spans 14 amino acids. Germline loops: CDR1 SNHLY, CDR2 FYNNEI. V trimming: 2 bases; J trimming: 7 bases; junction bases outside the gene matches: 6. The CDR3 protein is CASSESGGYSEAFF. CDR3 DNA: TGTGCCAGCAGTGAATCAGGGGGCTACAGTGAAGCTTTCTTT.

This sequence joins TRBV6-1 and TRBJ2-5, with D hard to call. This CDR3 is built from 13 residues. Germline CDR1 MNHNS, CDR2 SASEGT. V was trimmed by 2 bases and J by 6 bases, leaving 10 bases between them. CDR3 bases: TGTGCCAGCAGTGAATCCAGCGAACAGACCCAGTACTTC. It encodes CASSESSEQTQYF.

Ten or more counts support this clonotype. The rearrangement links TRBV5-4 to TRBJ2-1; 7 nucleotides match TRBD2. The CDR3 totals 15 residues. Germline lookup yields CDR1 SGHNT and CDR2 YYREEE (reference sequence). Losses at the gene ends were 5 bases for V and 2 bases for J; bases not matched to a gene: 7. The CDR3 region is CASSSGTTPYNEQFF. The CDR3 nucleotides read TGTGCCAGCAGTTCCGGGACTACGCCCTACAATGAGCAGTTCTTC.

In regard to this clonotype: It may be a read error: a sequence one base away is much more abundant. This chain uses TRBV7-8 with TRBJ2-7; 9 bases are shared with TRBD1. The CDR3 has 16 amino acids. The V gene's germline CDR1 is SGHVS and CDR2 FQNEAQ. The CDR3, as DNA: TGTGCCAGCAGCACCCCGGACAGGGGCCACTCCTACGAGCAGCACTTC. Translated, it gives CASSTPDRGHSYEQHF.

The rearrangement uses TRBV13 and TRBJ1-2, with TRBD1 matching 7 bases. CDR3 length: 17 amino acids. V was pared by 0 bases and J by 3 bases, with 10 bases of the junction left unmatched. Looked up from germline, CDR1 is PRHDT and CDR2 is FYEKMQ (reference sequence). CDR3 DNA sequence: TGTGCCAGCAGCTTAGGGGGCAGGGGGAGTTTCGACTATGGCTACACCTTC. Protein sequence: CASSLGGRGSFDYGYTF.

This chain joins TRBV11-3 and TRBJ2-6, with D possibly matching TRBD1 (5 bases). The CDR3 covers 16 residues. From germline, CDR1 is SGHNT and CDR2 YENEEA. Trimming left V 2 bases short and J 0 bases short, with 8 bases between. The CDR3 spells CASSLSGPSGANVLTF. The DNA for the CDR3 is TGTGCCAGCAGCTTATCAGGGCCCTCTGGGGCCAACGTCCTGACTTTC.

V is TRBV27 and J is TRBJ2-3; maybe TRBD1 (5 bases). Germline CDR1 and CDR2: MNHEY and SMNVEV (reference sequence). V dropped 8 bases and J dropped 3 bases, with 12 bases sitting between them. CDR3 length: 13 residues. For the CDR3, the DNA is TGTGCCAGCGGAATAGGGGTTACAGATACGCAGTATTTT. Its protein product is CASGIGVTDTQYF.

The chain recombines TRBV30 with TRBJ2-3; D is unclear. The CDR3 has 13 amino acids. The V end lost 0 bases, the J end lost 1 base, and 5 bases lay between the germline ends. Germline CDR1 reads GTSNPN; CDR2 reads SVGIG (reference sequence). The chain's CDR3 is CAWSVRGTDTQYF. The CDR3 nucleotides read TGTGCCTGGAGTGTACGGGGCACAGATACGCAGTATTTT.

V is TRBV29-1 and J is TRBJ1-1; the D is unclear. Trimming took off 6 bases at V and 0 bases at J, with 11 bases between the two ends. Germline V gene lookup returns CDR1 SQVTM and CDR2 ANQGSEA. This CDR3 contains 13 residues. The CDR3, as DNA: TGCAGCGTCGTAACCAGACTGAACACTGAAGCTTTCTTT. Its protein is CSVVTRLNTEAFF.

Regarding this clonotype: The conserved phenylalanine or tryptophan normally closing the CDR3 is absent here, so this likely arose from a read error. This chain connects TRBV29-1 to TRBJ2-2; no definite D call. The CDR3 covers 13 residues. Germline V gene data show CDR1 as SQVTM and CDR2 as ANQGSEA. V was clipped by 4 bases and J by 2 bases, with 8 bases between them. The CDR3 spells CSVVSVNTGELFL. The CDR3 nucleotides read TGCAGCGTTGTATCAGTTAACACCGGGGAGCTGTTTTTA.

This clonotype has a handful of counts. CDR3 coding DNA: TGTGCCACCAGCAGAGATCGCGGGACTAGCGGGAATGAGCAGTTCTTC. Translation gives CATSRDRGTSGNEQFF. V and J are TRBV15 and TRBJ2-1, with 12 positions matching TRBD2. This CDR3 is 16 amino acids long. V gave up 0 bases and J gave up 7 bases; unmatched junction bases: 4. CDR1 and CDR2 (germline): LNHNV, YYDKDF (reference sequence).

A few counts support this clonotype. The chain recombines TRBV5-1 with TRBJ1-2, with 8 bases identical to TRBD1. This CDR3 is built from 12 residues. Germline V CDR1 and CDR2: SGHRS, YFSETQ. The V and J ends lost 4 bases and 6 bases, in that order; junction bases with no gene match: 2. CDR3 loop: CASSADRDGYTF. The CDR3 nucleotides are TGCGCCAGCAGCGCGGACAGGGATGGCTACACCTTC.

Many counts were recorded for this clonotype. The chain has TRBV6-5 and TRBJ1-1, with 8 nucleotides matching TRBD1. The CDR3 sequence is 14 residues long. J lost 3 bases, V lost 5 bases, and 5 bases had no gene match. In germline, CDR1 is MNHEY, CDR2 SVGAGI. CDR3 amino acids: CASSNWDRYTEAFF. CDR3 nucleotides: TGTGCCAGCAGTAACTGGGACAGGTACACTGAAGCTTTCTTT.

This chain uses TRBV19 with TRBJ2-2, with 8 bases matching TRBD1. CDR3 length equals 14 residues. After removal of 6 bases from V and 4 bases from J, the junction contained 4 bases not matched to a gene. Germline CDR1 reads LNHDA; CDR2 reads SQIVND (reference sequence). The CDR3: CASSSTGVTGELFF. DNA of the CDR3: TGTGCCAGTAGCTCGACAGGGGTCACCGGGGAGCTGTTTTTT.

This clonotype has a count of ten or more. A read error may produce the germline difference seen at one junction end. The V call is TRBV7-7, the J call TRBJ2-1; 8 bases fit TRBD2. Germline V gene sequence: CDR1 SSHAT, CDR2 FNYEAQ (reference sequence). The CDR3 consists of 15 residues. CDR3 sequence: CASSPMGGGYNEQFF. The CDR3, as DNA: TGTGCTAGCAGCCCCATGGGCGGGGGGTACAATGAGCAGTTCTTC. The whole variable domain, filled in from reference TRBV7-7 and TRBJ2-1, reads GAGVSQSPRYKVTKRGQDVTLRCDPISSHATLYWYQQALGQGPEFLTYFNYEAQPDKSGLPSDRFSAERPEGSISTLTIQRTEQRDSAMYRCASSPMGGGYNEQFFGPGTRLTVL.

The genes are TRBV2 and TRBJ1-1; no firm D call. Between the trimmed V and J ends, which lost 7 bases and 2 bases, there was a span of 11 bases. The CDR3 length is 13 residues. Germline V gives CDR1 SNHLY, CDR2 FYNNEI. The CDR3 nucleotides read TGTGCCAGCATCGTACGGCCCAACACTGAAGCTTTCTTT. Translating it yields CASIVRPNTEAFF.

This clonotype was counted a few times. The CDR3 nucleotides read TGTGCCAGCAGTGAATATCCTAGCGGTGGTTCGCAGTATTTT. Protein product: CASSEYPSGGSQYF. The chain has TRBV2 and TRBJ2-3; 7 bases are a match to TRBD2. CDR3 length: 14 residues. Germline lookup yields CDR1 SNHLY and CDR2 FYNNEI. Trimming cost V 2 bases and J 10 bases; bases outside gene matches: 9. The full variable domain, completed using reference TRBV2 and TRBJ2-3, is EPEVTQTPSHQVTQMGQEVILRCVPISNHLYFYWYRQILGQKVEFLVSFYNNEISEKSEIFDDQFSVERPDGSNFTLKIRSTKLEDSAMYFCASSEYPSGGSQYFGPGTRLTVL.

The chain recombines TRBV6-2 or TRBV6-3 with TRBJ2-1; TRBD2 matches 8 bases. The CDR3 extends over 13 amino acids. Germline V gives CDR1 MNHEY, CDR2 SVGEGT. The V segment lost 5 bases and the J segment 8 bases; nucleotides outside the gene matches: 5. CDR3 DNA sequence: TGTGCCAGCAGTCCCGGGACTAGAGATGAGCAGTTCTTC. Translation gives CASSPGTRDEQFF.

In the case of this clonotype: Since a much larger clone is just one base distant, this may be a read error. The gene calls are TRBV7-2 and TRBJ1-1; D is perhaps TRBD1 (5 bases). The CDR3 is 13 amino acids. In germline, CDR1 is SGHTA, CDR2 FQGNSA. V was pared by 6 bases and J by 9 bases, with 17 bases between. The CDR3 spells CASRPELGTKAFF. The CDR3 nucleotides read TGTGCCAGCAGGCCGGAACTGGGGACTAAAGCTTTCTTT.

V and J are TRBV4-1 and TRBJ2-3; no clear D. This CDR3 is 12 amino acids long. Germline loops: CDR1 MGHRA, CDR2 YSYEKL. Trimming stripped 1 base from V and 14 bases from J, with 13 bases between. The CDR3: CASSQVGLLGYF. DNA of the CDR3: TGCGCCAGCAGCCAAGTGGGGTTACTTGGGTATTTT.

The chain carries TRBV6-2 or TRBV6-3 and TRBJ2-1; perhaps TRBD1 as D (6 bases). V lost 5 bases and J lost 2, with 13 bases in between. The germline V gene has CDR1 MNHEY and CDR2 SVGEGT. The CDR3 has 15 amino acids. This chain's CDR3 is CASSPRAGAYNEQFF. CDR3 in DNA: TGTGCCAGCAGTCCCCGGGCAGGGGCCTACAATGAGCAGTTCTTC.

The rearrangement joins TRBV20-1 to TRBJ2-3; D uncertain. V was pared by 1 base and J by 2 bases, with 4 bases between. Germline lookup yields CDR1 DFQATT and CDR2 SNEGSKA (reference sequence). This CDR3 contains 12 residues. CDR3 amino acids: CSARGTTDTQYF. The DNA for the CDR3 is TGCAGTGCTAGAGGGACCACAGATACGCAGTATTTT.

This clonotype has only a few counts. The CDR3 DNA sequence: TGCAGCTCGGAAGGGGCAGGGGTACGGGGTGAGCAGTTCTTC. This gives the protein CSSEGAGVRGEQFF. V usage is TRBV20-1 and J usage is TRBJ2-1, with D possibly being TRBD1 (6 bases). The CDR3 totals 14 residues. Germline V gene sequence: CDR1 DFQATT, CDR2 SNEGSKA (reference sequence).

This clonotype was seen just once. This CDR3 is CASSSDSTTNEKLFF. CDR3 coding DNA: TGCGCCAGCAGCTCAGACTCCACAACTAATGAAAAACTGTTTTTT. The J gene is TRBJ1-4, the V gene TRBV5-1; no firm D call. The CDR3 is 15 residues long. CDR1 and CDR2 from the germline V gene are SGHRS and YFSETQ. Trimming took off 3 bases at V and 0 bases at J, with 9 bases between the two ends. Drawing the rest from reference TRBV5-1 and TRBJ1-4, the complete variable domain is KAGVTQTPRYLIKTRGQQVTLSCSPISGHRSVSWYQQTPGQGLQFLFEYFSETQRNKGNFPGRFSGRQFSNSRSEMNVSTLELGDSALYLCASSSDSTTNEKLFFGSGTQLSVL.

This clonotype is a singleton in its sample. The rearrangement uses TRBV28 and TRBJ1-6, with unresolved D. This CDR3 spans 12 amino acids. CDR1 MDHEN and CDR2 SYDVKM come from the germline V gene. V lost 2 bases and J 14 bases, leaving 10 bases between the germline ends. This CDR3 reads CASSLGPLALHF. DNA of the CDR3: TGTGCCAGCAGTTTAGGCCCCTTGGCCCTCCACTTT.

The sample holds a few counts of this clonotype. V is TRBV12-3 or TRBV12-4 and J is TRBJ1-1; TRBD1 is a possible D gene (5 bases). Trimming took off 7 bases at V and 2 bases at J, with 11 bases between the two ends. CDR3 length: 13 amino acids. CDR3 nucleotide sequence: TGTGCCAGCATCGCAACAGGCAACACTGAAGCTTTCTTT. Translated: CASIATGNTEAFF.

This clonotype was observed many times. The V gene is TRBV2, the J gene TRBJ2-5; D ambiguous. Germline values: CDR1 SNHLY, CDR2 FYNNEI. There are 12 residues in the CDR3. V dropped 5 bases and J dropped 4 bases, with 8 bases sitting between them. The CDR3 reads CASSQSRETQYF. The CDR3 DNA follows: TGTGCCAGCAGTCAATCTCGAGAGACCCAGTACTTC.

This clonotype was seen only a few times. The chain couples TRBV5-1 to TRBJ2-2, with TRBD2 as a possible D gene (7 bases). Germline CDR1 and CDR2: SGHRS and YFSETQ. V lost 4 bases and J 6 bases, leaving 25 bases between the germline ends. CDR3 size: 18 residues. CDR3 DNA: TGCGCCAGCAGCCTACCGAGGGGGGGCCGGATCGTCGCCGGGGAGCTGTTTTTT. Protein sequence: CASSLPRGGRIVAGELFF.

As for this clonotype: One base away lies a much larger clone, so this may be a sequencing read error. The chain is built from TRBV7-2 and TRBJ1-2; D ambiguous. The germline CDR1 and CDR2 sequences are SGHTA and FQGNSA. The CDR3 length is 18 residues. Trimming took 5 bases from V and 3 from J, leaving 25 bases between them. The CDR3 nucleotides are TGTGCCAGCAGCCCAGGAGGTGGCGGCCAGGTAGTACACTATGGCTACACCTTC. Residues: CASSPGGGGQVVHYGYTF. Full variable domain (rest looked up from reference TRBV7-2 and TRBJ1-2): GAGVSQSPSNKVTEKGKDVELRCDPISGHTALYWYRQSLGQGLEFLIYFQGNSAPDKSGLPSDRFSAERTGGSVSTLTIQRTQQEDSAVYLCASSPGGGGQVVHYGYTFGSGTRLTVV.

This clonotype was counted at least ten times. The J gene is TRBJ1-1, the V gene TRBV12-3 or TRBV12-4; TRBD1 might be the D (5 bases). The CDR3 covers 16 residues. V lost 4 bases and J lost 3, with 18 bases in between. CDR3 amino acids: CASSSQGWGDYTEAFF. The CDR3 coding sequence is TGTGCCAGCAGTTCCCAGGGCTGGGGAGATTACACTGAAGCTTTCTTT.

This clonotype was seen a handful of times. The chain employs TRBV30 and TRBJ1-3; D uncertain. V lost 0 bases and J 0 bases, leaving 9 bases between the germline ends. The V gene's germline CDR1 is GTSNPN and CDR2 SVGIG (reference sequence). The CDR3 loop spans 15 amino acids. The CDR3 DNA is TGTGCCTGGAGTGTAGGGCAGATCTCTGGAAACACCATATATTTT. Translation gives CAWSVGQISGNTIYF.